The rows below give T cell receptor beta chains drawn from one sample of a study of blood T cell repertoires in COVID-19. Sequenced by immunoSEQ multiplex PCR; TCRdb stores in-frame clones only, minus some. This table holds about 50,000 clones, 81% found once. The sample comprised peripheral blood. Receptor source: a woman over 75 with COVID-19, enrolled during active disease. Both conserved end residues are part of each CDR3. The D gene is left open where the match is weak. Rows give clone size only sometimes, using once, few, many, or a class for an expanded clone.

NA,TRBJ2-7,TRBV2,NA,TGTGCCAGCAGGTGGCGGCTAGAGGGCGAGCAGTACTTC,CASRWRLEGEQYF
NA,TRBJ2-5,TRBV11-3,NA,TGTGCCAGCAGCATTAGCGAGCAAGAGACCCAGTACTTC,CASSISEQETQYF
NA,TRBJ1-1,TRBV5-4,NA,TGTGCCAGCAGCTTGGTTGGAGGGACTGGCGAAGCTTTCTTT,CASSLVGGTGEAFF
NA,TRBJ2-1,TRBV7-6,TRBD2,TGTGCCAGCAGCGGAAGCCGACTAGCGACAAGCTCCTACAATGAGCAGTTCTTC,CASSGSRLATSSYNEQFF
NA,TRBJ1-6,TRBV9,NA,TGTGCCAGCAGCGTAGAGGCAGGGTGGAATTCACCCCTCCACTTT,CASSVEAGWNSPLHF
NA,TRBJ1-3,TRBV2,NA,TGTGCCAGCAGTGCCCTTATCTCTGGAAACACCATATATTTT,CASSALISGNTIYF
few,TRBJ2-2,TRBV5-1,TRBD1,TGCGCCAGCAGTGATCGGGACAGGCCGACCACCGGGGAGCTGTTTTTT,CASSDRDRPTTGELFF
few,TRBJ2-6,TRBV3-1/TRBV3-2,NA,TGTGCCAGCAGGAGATCTGGGGCCAACGTCCTGACTTTC,CASRRSGANVLTF
NA,TRBJ2-7,TRBV4-1,TRBD2,TGCGCCAGCAGCCCCTCCGAAGCGGGGTCTTACGAGCAGTACTTC,CASSPSEAGSYEQYF
few,TRBJ2-7,TRBV4-1,TRBD2,TGCGCCAGCAGCCAAGAATTTACTAGCGGGTTCTACGAGCAGTACTTC,CASSQEFTSGFYEQYF
NA,TRBJ1-4,TRBV27,NA,TGTGCCAGCAGTTCACTGACAGATCCAGGTGAAAAACTGTTTTTT,CASSSLTDPGEKLFF
NA,TRBJ2-6,TRBV7-3,TRBD1,TGTGCCAGCAGCGCAAACAGGGGAGCGGGGGCCAACGTCCTGACTTTC,CASSANRGAGANVLTF
NA,TRBJ2-1,TRBV4-1,TRBD1,TGCGCCAGCAGCCAAGTTCGGCCACAGGGGAGTGAGCAGTTCTTC,CASSQVRPQGSEQFF
NA,TRBJ2-3,TRBV6-1,TRBD2,TGTGCCAGCAACGGGAGGGGAAGCACAGATACGCAGTATTTT,CASNGRGSTDTQYF
NA,TRBJ2-1,TRBV19,TRBD2,TGTGCCACCTCGCCCGGGACTAGCGGGAGGGGGAATGAGCAGTTCTTC,CATSPGTSGRGNEQFF
NA,TRBJ2-1,TRBV11-2,TRBD2,TGTGCCAGCAGCCTTAGCGGGAGGGCCTACAATGAGCAGTTCTTC,CASSLSGRAYNEQFF
NA,TRBJ1-1,TRBV10-3,NA,TGTGCCATCAATAAAGGACAGACGAACACTGAAGCTTTCTTT,CAINKGQTNTEAFF
NA,TRBJ1-1,TRBV27,TRBD1,TGTGCCAGCAGTCCCCGGACAGGGATGAACACTGAAGCTTTCTTT,CASSPRTGMNTEAFF
few,TRBJ1-2,TRBV28,NA,TGTGCCAGCAGTTTGGTGGCAGACTATGGCTACACCTTC,CASSLVADYGYTF
NA,TRBJ2-3,TRBV5-1,NA,TGCGCCAGCAGCCGGTTATTGAGGGGGGGCGCATCGGATACGCAGTATTTT,CASSRLLRGGASDTQYF
NA,TRBJ1-1,TRBV18,TRBD1,TGTGCCAGCTCAAAGGACAGGCAGTGGACTGAAGCTTTCTTT,CASSKDRQWTEAFF
NA,TRBJ1-6,TRBV6-1,NA,TGTGCCAGCAGTGACATTGGGCAGGTCGGTAATTCACCCCTCCACTTT,CASSDIGQVGNSPLHF
once,TRBJ2-7,TRBV19,TRBD2,TGTGCCAGTACAATTAGCGGGCCGCTCTACGAGCAGTACTTC,CASTISGPLYEQYF
once,TRBJ2-6,TRBV5-1,NA,TGCGCCAGCAGCTTGGGTCTATTGGGTGGAGGCAACGTCCTGACTTTC,CASSLGLLGGGNVLTF
NA,TRBJ2-1,TRBV4-2,TRBD2,TGTGCCAGCAGCCAACCCCCTTTGAGCGGGAGGGCAAATGAGCAGTTCTTC,CASSQPPLSGRANEQFF
many,TRBJ2-1,TRBV15,TRBD2,TGTGCCACCAGCAGAGAAACTAGCGGGATCAATGAGCAGTTCTTC,CATSRETSGINEQFF
NA,TRBJ1-2,TRBV27,NA,TGTGCCAGCAGTCCCGGGGGATATGGCTACACCTTC,CASSPGGYGYTF
few,TRBJ2-3,TRBV12-5,TRBD1,TGTGCTAGTGGTCTCGGACAGGGACGTTGGGATACGCAGTATTTT,CASGLGQGRWDTQYF
NA,TRBJ1-5,TRBV4-1,TRBD1,TGCGCCAGCAGCCAGGGGACAGGTGGCGGCAATCAGCCCCAGCATTTT,CASSQGTGGGNQPQHF
NA,TRBJ1-5,TRBV5-1,TRBD1,TGCGCCAGCAGCATTGAGACAGGGAGCAATCAGCCCCAGCATTTT,CASSIETGSNQPQHF
NA,TRBJ1-1,TRBV15,NA,TGTGCCACCAGCAGAGATCGGGAACTGAACACTGAAGCTTTCTTT,CATSRDRELNTEAFF
NA,TRBJ2-7,TRBV11-2,NA,TGTGCCAGCAGCCCGGAGGGGGGGCGCTCCTACGAGCAGTACTTC,CASSPEGGRSYEQYF
NA,TRBJ2-1,TRBV6-5,NA,TGTGCCAGCAGTTACGAGGCGGGGAACTACAATGAGCAGTTCTTC,CASSYEAGNYNEQFF
NA,TRBJ1-4,TRBV10-3,NA,TGTGCCATCAGCGCAGGGCGATTTAATGAAAAACTGTTTTTT,CAISAGRFNEKLFF
NA,TRBJ2-2,TRBV2,NA,TGTGCCAGCAGCAGGGGTGCCGGGGAGCTGTTTTTT,CASSRGAGELFF
NA,TRBJ1-6,TRBV2,TRBD1,TGTGCCCAAACGGGACAGAATAATTCACCCCTCCACTTT,CAQTGQNNSPLHF
NA,TRBJ2-7,TRBV29-1,TRBD2,TGCAGCGTCCCCGGGACTAGCGGAAGAGGGACCTCCTACGAGCAGTACTTC,CSVPGTSGRGTSYEQYF
NA,TRBJ2-5,TRBV2,TRBD2,TGTGCCAGTACCCGCGCGGGGGCGGGAGGAGAGACCCAGTACTTC,CASTRAGAGGETQYF
once,TRBJ2-7,TRBV18,TRBD1,TGTGCCAGCTCACCACCGAGTCGGACAGGGAGTGGCGAGCAGTACTTC,CASSPPSRTGSGEQYF
NA,TRBJ2-1,TRBV29-1,TRBD2,TGCAGCGTTGAGGGACTAGCGGGATATGAGCAGTTCTTC,CSVEGLAGYEQFF
NA,TRBJ2-3,TRBV6-5,NA,TGTGCCAGCAGTCTCATATCGGGGGTCACAGATACGCAGTATTTT,CASSLISGVTDTQYF
NA,TRBJ1-2,TRBV30,NA,TGTGCCTGGAGTGTACGGTATGGCTACACCTTC,CAWSVRYGYTF
NA,TRBJ2-5,TRBV4-1,TRBD1,TGCGCCAGCGGGCCTAGGTACAGGGGGAAAGAGACCCAGTACTTC,CASGPRYRGKETQYF
once,TRBJ1-1,TRBV5-1,TRBD1,TGCGCCAGCAGCTTGGTTGCAAGGGACAGGGGCACTGAAGCTTTCTTT,CASSLVARDRGTEAFF
NA,TRBJ1-5,TRBV1,NA,TGCACCAGCAGCCAGGACCGACAGGGACGCAATCAGCCCCAGCATTTT,CTSSQDRQGRNQPQHF
once,TRBJ2-3,TRBV7-8,NA,TGTGCCAGCAGCTTAGTTGCCTTCACTAGCACAGATACGCAGTATTTT,CASSLVAFTSTDTQYF
NA,TRBJ2-5,TRBV5-8,TRBD2,TGTGCCAGCAGCTTGGGAGGACTAGCGGGAGGGGGAGAGACCCAGTACTTC,CASSLGGLAGGGETQYF
NA,TRBJ2-3,TRBV3-1/TRBV3-2,NA,TGTGCCAGCAGCCAAAGGGGTCCGCCCGGGGATACGCAGTATTTT,CASSQRGPPGDTQYF
NA,TRBJ2-1,TRBV7-3,TRBD2,TGTGCCAGCGGCCTAGCGGGCTCCTACAATGAGCAGTTCTTC,CASGLAGSYNEQFF
NA,TRBJ2-3,TRBV6-5,NA,TGTGCCAGCAGCTTGGACACCGCCGGAGATACGCAGTATTTT,CASSLDTAGDTQYF
NA,TRBJ2-3,TRBV19,TRBD2,TGTGCCAGTACCCCGGGACTAGCGGGAACAGATACGCAGTATTTT,CASTPGLAGTDTQYF
few,TRBJ1-5,TRBV18,TRBD1,TGTGCCAGCTCACCACCGGGACAGAGCAATCAGCCCCAGCATTTT,CASSPPGQSNQPQHF
NA,TRBJ2-6,TRBV6-1,NA,TGTGCCAGCAGTGAAGGGGCCTCTGGGGCCAACGTCCTGACTTTC,CASSEGASGANVLTF
NA,TRBJ1-1,TRBV5-4,NA,TGTGCCAGCAGCGTCACAGCGAACACTGAAGCTTTCTTT,CASSVTANTEAFF
NA,TRBJ2-1,TRBV3-1/TRBV3-2,TRBD2,TGTGCCAGCAGCCAACGGACTAGTCGACCGAACAATGAGCAGTTCTTC,CASSQRTSRPNNEQFF
NA,TRBJ1-2,TRBV5-1,NA,TGCGCCAGCAGCTTGGAGCAGGGGGGCTACACCTTC,CASSLEQGGYTF
NA,TRBJ2-7,TRBV2,TRBD2,TGTGCCAGCAGACGCTATGGACAGTCGGGACTAGCGGGGAGGGGGAACGGGTCCTACGAGCAGTACTTC,CASRRYGQSGLAGRGNGSYEQYF